The sequence of this T cell receptor beta chain was determined in a study of blood T cell repertoires in COVID-19. Whole-study context: In each case, the material was cDNA or gDNA derived from T cells, B-cell-depleted T cells, or PBMCs.

The CDR3 totals 13 residues. Germline CDR1 and CDR2: SNHLY and FYNNEI. V was clipped by 8 bases and J by 2 bases; unmatched bases: 3. This clone was counted once. The method was immunoSEQ multiplex PCR; TCRdb's version includes in-frame clones alone and lacks a portion of them. This table has 250,000 or so clones, more than 75% appearing once. This sequence was found in a man aged 35 to 55 with active or convalescent COVID-19. The sample comprised peripheral blood. The chain is built from TRBV2 and TRBJ2-3; 8 bases line up with TRBD2. Here the CDR3 DNA reads TGTGCCAGCCGGGGGGGCCCCACAGATACGCAGTATTTT. Translation: CASRGGPTDTQYF.